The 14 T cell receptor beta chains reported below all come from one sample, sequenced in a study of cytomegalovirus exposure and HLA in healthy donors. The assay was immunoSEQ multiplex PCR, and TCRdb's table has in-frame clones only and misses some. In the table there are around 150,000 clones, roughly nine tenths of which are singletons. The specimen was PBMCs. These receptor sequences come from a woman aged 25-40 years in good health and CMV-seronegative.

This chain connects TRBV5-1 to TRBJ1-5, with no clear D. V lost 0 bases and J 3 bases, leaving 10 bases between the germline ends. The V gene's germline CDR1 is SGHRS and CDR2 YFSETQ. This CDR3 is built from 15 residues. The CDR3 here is CASSLESPDNQPQHF. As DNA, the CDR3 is TGCGCCAGCAGCTTGGAATCCCCAGACAATCAGCCCCAGCATTTT.

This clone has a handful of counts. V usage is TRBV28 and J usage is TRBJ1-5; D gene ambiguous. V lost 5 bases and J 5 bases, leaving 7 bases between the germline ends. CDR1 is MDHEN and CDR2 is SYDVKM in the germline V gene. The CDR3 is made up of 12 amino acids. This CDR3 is CASSATDQPQHF. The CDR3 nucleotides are TGTGCCAGCAGTGCCACCGATCAGCCCCAGCATTTT.

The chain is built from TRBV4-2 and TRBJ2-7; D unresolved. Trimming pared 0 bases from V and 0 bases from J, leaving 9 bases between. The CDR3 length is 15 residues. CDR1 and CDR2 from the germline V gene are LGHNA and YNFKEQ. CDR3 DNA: TGTGCCAGCAGCCAAGATAGTCAGGTCTCCTACGAGCAGTACTTC. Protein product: CASSQDSQVSYEQYF.

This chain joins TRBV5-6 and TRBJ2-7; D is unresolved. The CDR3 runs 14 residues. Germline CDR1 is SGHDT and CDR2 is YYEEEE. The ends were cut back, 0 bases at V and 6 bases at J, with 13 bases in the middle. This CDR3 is CASSLAGRMAEQYF. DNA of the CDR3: TGTGCCAGCAGCTTGGCAGGTAGGATGGCCGAGCAGTACTTC.

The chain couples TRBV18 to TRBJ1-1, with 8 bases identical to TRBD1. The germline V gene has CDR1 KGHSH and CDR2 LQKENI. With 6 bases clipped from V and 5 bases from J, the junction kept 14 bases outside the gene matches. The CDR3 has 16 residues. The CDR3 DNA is TGTGCCAGCTCTCCAAGGACAGGGCACGGGAAGACTGAAGCTTTCTTT. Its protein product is CASSPRTGHGKTEAFF.

CDR3 nucleotide sequence: TGTGCCAGCAGCTTGGGTAGCGTCAGCTTGTACGAGCAGTACTTC. Translated: CASSLGSVSLYEQYF. The chain has TRBV5-4 and TRBJ2-7; D possibly corresponds to TRBD2 (5 bases). The V gene lost 0 bases and the J gene lost 4 bases, with 14 bases spanning the gap. The germline V gene has CDR1 SGHNT and CDR2 YYREEE (reference sequence). CDR3 size: 15 residues.

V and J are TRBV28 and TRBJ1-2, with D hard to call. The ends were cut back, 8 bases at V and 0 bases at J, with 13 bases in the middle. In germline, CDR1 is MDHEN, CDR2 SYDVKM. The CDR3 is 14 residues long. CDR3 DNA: TGTGCCAGCGGGCGCAGACTCACTAACTATGGCTACACCTTC. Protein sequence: CASGRRLTNYGYTF.

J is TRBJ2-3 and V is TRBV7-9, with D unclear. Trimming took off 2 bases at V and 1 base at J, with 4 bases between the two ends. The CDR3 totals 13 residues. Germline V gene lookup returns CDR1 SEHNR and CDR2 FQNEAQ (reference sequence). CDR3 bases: TGTGCCAGCAGCTTATACGGCACAGATACGCAGTATTTT. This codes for CASSLYGTDTQYF.

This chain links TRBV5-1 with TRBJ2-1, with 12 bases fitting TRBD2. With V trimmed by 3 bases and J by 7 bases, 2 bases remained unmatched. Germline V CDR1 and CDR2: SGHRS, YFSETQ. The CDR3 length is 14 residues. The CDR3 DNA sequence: TGCGCCAGCAGCTCAGGACTAGCGGGGAATGAGCAGTTCTTC. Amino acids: CASSSGLAGNEQFF.

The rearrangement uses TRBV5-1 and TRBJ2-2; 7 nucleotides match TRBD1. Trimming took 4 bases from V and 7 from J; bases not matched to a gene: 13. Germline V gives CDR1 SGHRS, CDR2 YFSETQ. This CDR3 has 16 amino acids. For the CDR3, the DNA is TGCGCCAGCAGCCCCACATGGGGACAGTACGGCGGGGAGCTGTTTTTT. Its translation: CASSPTWGQYGGELFF.

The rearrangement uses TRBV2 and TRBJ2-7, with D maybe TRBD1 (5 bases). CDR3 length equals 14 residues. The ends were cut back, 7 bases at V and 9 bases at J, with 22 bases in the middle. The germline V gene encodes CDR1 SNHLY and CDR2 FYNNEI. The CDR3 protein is CASMFYGSTGRQYF. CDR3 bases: TGTGCCAGCATGTTTTACGGCTCTACAGGACGGCAGTACTTC.

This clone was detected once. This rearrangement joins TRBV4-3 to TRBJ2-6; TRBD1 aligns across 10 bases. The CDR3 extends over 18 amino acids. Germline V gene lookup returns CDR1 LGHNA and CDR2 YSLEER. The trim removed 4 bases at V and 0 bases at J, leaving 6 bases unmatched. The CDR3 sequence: CASSLQTGGLSGANVLTF. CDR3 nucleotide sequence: TGCGCCAGCAGCCTTCAGACAGGGGGCCTCTCTGGGGCCAACGTCCTGACTTTC.

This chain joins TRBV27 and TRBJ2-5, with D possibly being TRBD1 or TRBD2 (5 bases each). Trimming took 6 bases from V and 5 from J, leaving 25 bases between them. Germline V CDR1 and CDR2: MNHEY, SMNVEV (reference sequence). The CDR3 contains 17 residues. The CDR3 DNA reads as TGTGCCAGCAGAACATTGGCAGGGAGTTCAGACGGGGAGACCCAGTACTTC. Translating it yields CASRTLAGSSDGETQYF.

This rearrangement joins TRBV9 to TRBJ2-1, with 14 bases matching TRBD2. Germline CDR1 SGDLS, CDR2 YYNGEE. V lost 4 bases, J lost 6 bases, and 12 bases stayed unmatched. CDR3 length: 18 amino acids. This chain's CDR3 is CASSLKGLAGDAFNEQFF. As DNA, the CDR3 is TGTGCCAGCAGCCTTAAGGGACTAGCGGGAGATGCTTTCAATGAGCAGTTCTTC.